The source of this T cell receptor beta chain is a study of a mutant IDH1 vaccine in newly diagnosed glioma. As regards this clone: The antigen is unknown.

TCRdb's copy holds only in-frame clones and misses some; the assay was immunoSEQ multiplex PCR. Among under 65,000 clones listed, about 80% were seen once. This CDR3 is built from 13 residues. CDR1 and CDR2 (germline): SGHTA, FQGNSA. V shed 5 bases and J shed 11 bases, with 18 bases lying between them. Time point: week 11, during vaccination. Each vaccine dose was 300 ug of mutant IDH1 20-mer peptide, with topical imiquimod. This receptor was obtained from a man between 50 and 59 years old with glioma. Material: PBMCs, obtained from a glioma patient whose treatment included an IDH1 peptide vaccine. This chain joins TRBV7-2 and TRBJ1-1, with D tentatively TRBD1 (5 bases). This chain's CDR3 is CASSLGSGLEAFF. CDR3 nucleotide sequence: TGTGCCAGCAGCCTGGGATCAGGGTTGGAGGCTTTCTTT. The full variable domain, rest sourced from reference TRBV7-2 and TRBJ1-1, is GAGVSQSPSNKVTEKGKDVELRCDPISGHTALYWYRQSLGQGLEFLIYFQGNSAPDKSGLPSDRFSAERTGGSVSTLTIQRTQQEDSAVYLCASSLGSGLEAFFGQGTRLTVV.